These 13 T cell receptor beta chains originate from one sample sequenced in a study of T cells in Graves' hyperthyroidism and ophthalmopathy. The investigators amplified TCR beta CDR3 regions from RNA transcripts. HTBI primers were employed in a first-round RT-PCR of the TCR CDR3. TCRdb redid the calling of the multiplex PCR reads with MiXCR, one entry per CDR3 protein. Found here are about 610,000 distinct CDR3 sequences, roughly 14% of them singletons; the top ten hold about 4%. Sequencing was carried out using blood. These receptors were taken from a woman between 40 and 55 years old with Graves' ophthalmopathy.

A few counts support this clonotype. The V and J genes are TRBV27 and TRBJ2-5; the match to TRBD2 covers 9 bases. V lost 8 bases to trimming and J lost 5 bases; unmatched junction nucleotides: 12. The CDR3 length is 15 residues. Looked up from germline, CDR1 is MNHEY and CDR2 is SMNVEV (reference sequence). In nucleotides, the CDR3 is TGTGCCAGCTCACCGTCGGTAGCGGGAGACGAGACCCAGTACTTC. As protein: CASSPSVAGDETQYF.

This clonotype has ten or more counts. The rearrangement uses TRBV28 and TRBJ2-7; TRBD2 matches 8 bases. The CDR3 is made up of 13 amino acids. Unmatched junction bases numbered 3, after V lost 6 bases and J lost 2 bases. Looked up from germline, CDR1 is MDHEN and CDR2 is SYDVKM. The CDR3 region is CASRSGGTYEQYF. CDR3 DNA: TGTGCCAGCAGAAGCGGGGGTACCTACGAGCAGTACTTC.

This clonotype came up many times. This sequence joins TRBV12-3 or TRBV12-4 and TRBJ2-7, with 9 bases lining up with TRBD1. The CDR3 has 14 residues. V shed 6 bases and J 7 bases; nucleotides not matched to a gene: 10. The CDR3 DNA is TGTGCCAGCAGCAGACAGGGGGTCTCGGGGGAGCAGTACTTC. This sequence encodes CASSRQGVSGEQYF.

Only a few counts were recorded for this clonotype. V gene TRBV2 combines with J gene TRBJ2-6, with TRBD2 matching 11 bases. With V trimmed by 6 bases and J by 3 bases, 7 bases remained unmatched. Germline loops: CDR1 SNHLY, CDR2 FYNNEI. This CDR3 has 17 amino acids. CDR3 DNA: TGTGCCAGCAGCCAACTAGCGGGAGTGGGTGGGGCCAACGTCCTGACTTTC. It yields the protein CASSQLAGVGGANVLTF.

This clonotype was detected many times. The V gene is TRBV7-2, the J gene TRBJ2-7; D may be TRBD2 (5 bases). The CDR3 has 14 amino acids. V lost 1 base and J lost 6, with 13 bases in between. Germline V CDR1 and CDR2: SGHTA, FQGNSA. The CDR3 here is CASSLDWTGLEQYF. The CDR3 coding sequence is TGTGCCAGCAGCTTAGACTGGACTGGACTCGAGCAGTACTTC.

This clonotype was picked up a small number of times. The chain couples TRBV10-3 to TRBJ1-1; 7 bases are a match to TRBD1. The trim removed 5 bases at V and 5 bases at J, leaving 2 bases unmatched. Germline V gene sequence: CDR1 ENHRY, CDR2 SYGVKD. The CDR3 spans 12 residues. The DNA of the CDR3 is TGTGCCATCAGTCAGGGGGGAACTGAAGCTTTCTTT. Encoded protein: CAISQGGTEAFF.

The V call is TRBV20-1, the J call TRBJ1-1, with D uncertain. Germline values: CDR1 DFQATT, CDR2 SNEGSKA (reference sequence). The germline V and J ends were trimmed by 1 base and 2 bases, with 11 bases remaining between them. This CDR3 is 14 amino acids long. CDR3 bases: TGCAGTGCTAGAGGGATACGGTCCAACACTGAAGCTTTCTTT. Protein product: CSARGIRSNTEAFF.

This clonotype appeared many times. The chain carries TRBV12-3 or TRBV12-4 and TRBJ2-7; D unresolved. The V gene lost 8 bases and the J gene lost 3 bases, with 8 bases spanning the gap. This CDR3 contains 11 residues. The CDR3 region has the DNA TGTGCCAGCGCGGATTACTACGAGCAGTACTTC. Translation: CASADYYEQYF.

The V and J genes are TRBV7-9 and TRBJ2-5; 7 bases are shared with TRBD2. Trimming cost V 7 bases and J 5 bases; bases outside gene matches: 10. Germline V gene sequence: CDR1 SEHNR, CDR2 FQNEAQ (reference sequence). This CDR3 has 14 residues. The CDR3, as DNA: TGTGCCAGCATCCCCTCTAGGGAGGGGGAGACCCAGTACTTC. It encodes CASIPSREGETQYF.

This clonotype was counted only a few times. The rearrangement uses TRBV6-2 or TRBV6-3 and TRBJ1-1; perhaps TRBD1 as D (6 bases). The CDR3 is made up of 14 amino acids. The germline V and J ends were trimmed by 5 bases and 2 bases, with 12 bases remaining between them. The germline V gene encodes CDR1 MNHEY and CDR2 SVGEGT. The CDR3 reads CASSHYRVNTEAFF. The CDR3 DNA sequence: TGTGCCAGCAGTCACTACAGGGTAAACACTGAAGCTTTCTTT.

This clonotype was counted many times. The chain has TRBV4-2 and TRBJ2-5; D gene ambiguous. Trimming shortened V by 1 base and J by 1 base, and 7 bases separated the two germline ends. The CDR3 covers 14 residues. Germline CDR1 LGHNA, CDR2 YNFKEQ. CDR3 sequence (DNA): TGTGCCAGCAGCCAAGGCGGAACCCAAGAGACCCAGTACTTC. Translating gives CASSQGGTQETQYF.

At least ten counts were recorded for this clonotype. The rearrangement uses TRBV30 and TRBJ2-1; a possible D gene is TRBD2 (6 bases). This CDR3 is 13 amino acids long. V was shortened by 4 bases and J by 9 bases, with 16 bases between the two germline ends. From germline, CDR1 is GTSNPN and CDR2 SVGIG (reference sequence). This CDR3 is CAWKGLGNSEQFF. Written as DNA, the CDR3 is TGTGCCTGGAAGGGACTTGGTAACAGTGAGCAGTTCTTC.

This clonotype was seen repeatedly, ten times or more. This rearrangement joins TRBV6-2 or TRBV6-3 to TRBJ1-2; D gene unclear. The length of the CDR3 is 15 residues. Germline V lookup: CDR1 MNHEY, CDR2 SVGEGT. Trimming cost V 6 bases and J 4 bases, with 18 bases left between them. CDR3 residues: CASRDGNSPAYGYTF. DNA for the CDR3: TGTGCCAGCAGGGACGGGAACAGTCCGGCCTATGGCTACACCTTC.